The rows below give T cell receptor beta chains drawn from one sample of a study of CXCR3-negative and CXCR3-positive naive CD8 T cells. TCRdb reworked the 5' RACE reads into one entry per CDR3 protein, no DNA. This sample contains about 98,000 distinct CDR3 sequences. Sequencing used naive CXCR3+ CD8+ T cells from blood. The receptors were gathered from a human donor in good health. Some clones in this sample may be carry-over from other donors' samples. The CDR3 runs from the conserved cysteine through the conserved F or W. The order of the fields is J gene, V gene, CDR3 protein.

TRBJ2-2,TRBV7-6,CASRGQATTGELFF
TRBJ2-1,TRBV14,CASSQVGAAFYNEQFF
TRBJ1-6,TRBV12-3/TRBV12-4,CASSPTGGDSPLHF
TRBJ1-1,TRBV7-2,CASSARLRGITEAFF
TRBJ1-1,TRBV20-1,CSARDAGQGDTEAFF
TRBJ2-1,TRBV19,CASTPGGYEQFF
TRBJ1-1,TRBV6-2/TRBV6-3,CASSYGLDRKNTEAFF
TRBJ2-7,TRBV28,CASSPLRGAVEQYF
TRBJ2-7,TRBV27,CASSSQQGYEQYF
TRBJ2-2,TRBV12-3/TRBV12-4,CASRRLTGERDGTGELFF
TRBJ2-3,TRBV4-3,CASSQEVRAQAKQYF
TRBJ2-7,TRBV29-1,CSVELGGWEQYF
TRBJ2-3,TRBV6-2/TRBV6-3,CASSYRAGTTDTQYF
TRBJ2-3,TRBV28,CASSLSLDPTDTQYF
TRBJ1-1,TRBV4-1,CASSQEARENTEAFF
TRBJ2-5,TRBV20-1,CSAGQGLGETQYF
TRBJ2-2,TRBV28,CASSLHVTGELFF
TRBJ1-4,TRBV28,CASSFRQQGWGNEKLFF
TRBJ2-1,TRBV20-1,CSASGQGSSGRRETYNEQFF
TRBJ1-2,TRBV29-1,CSVGSQTNYGYTF
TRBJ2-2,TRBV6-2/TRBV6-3,CASIPLVAGGPGELFF
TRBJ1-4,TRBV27,CASSFGEKLFF
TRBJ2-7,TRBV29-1,CSAATGDTYEQYF
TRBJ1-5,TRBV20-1,CSARVREGGSNQPQHF
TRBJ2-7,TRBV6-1,CASSGRETYEQYF